The 10 T cell receptor beta chains listed next were all sequenced from one sample in a study of T cells in women clearing cervical HPV infection. The repertoire was sequenced with immunoSEQ multiplex PCR; TCRdb's copy has only in-frame clones and lacks some. Its table records tens of thousands of clones. The material sequenced was blood buffy coat. All receptors derive from a woman aged 18 to 75 with a cervical HPV16 infection that either progressed to CIN3+ or cleared (not recorded which).

Regarding this clone: With the read ending 3 residues before the CDR3 end, the germline J gene is used to fill in that end. The chain carries TRBV7-2 and TRBJ2-4; maybe TRBD1 (6 bases). The CDR3 runs 13 residues. From germline, CDR1 is SGHTA and CDR2 FQGNSA. CDR3 in amino acids: CASSRDISYGQYF. CDR3 bases read: TGTGCCAGCAGCCGGGACATCAGCTATGGT.

Concerning this clone itself: The CDR3 end falls 3 residues outside the read, so it is completed with the germline J gene. The J gene is TRBJ2-5, the V gene TRBV7-1, with 14 bases identical to TRBD2. TRBV7-1 is reported as an ORF; its role is uncertain. V was pared by 3 bases and J by 5 bases, with 17 bases of the junction left unmatched. This CDR3 comprises 20 residues. The CDR3 DNA, read in part, is TGTGCCAGCAGCTCTAGAAGAGATAGGGGACTAGCGGGAGTCCCGGAGACC. It codes for CASSSRRDRGLAGVPET. The complete CDR3 protein is CASSSRRDRGLAGVPETQYF.

The sequenced CDR3 bases are TGTGCCAGCAGTGAAGGCCTAGCGGGGGGTAATGAG. Translating it yields CASSEGLAGGNE. The whole CDR3 region reads CASSEGLAGGNEQFF. V is TRBV6-1 and J is TRBJ2-1, with 11 nucleotides matching TRBD2. The CDR3 end falls 3 residues outside the read, so it is completed with the germline J gene. Germline values: CDR1 MNHNS, CDR2 SASEGT. Trimming removed 1 base from V and 7 bases from J; junction bases left unmatched: 3. The CDR3 is 15 amino acids.

A remark on this clone: From the germline J gene comes the end of the CDR3, since the read stops 3 residues before it. The V call is TRBV11-2, the J call TRBJ2-5, with TRBD2 identical over 9 bases. V shed 5 bases, J shed 3 bases, and the junction held 4 bases outside the gene matches. The CDR3 runs to 14 residues. CDR1 and CDR2 (germline): SGHAT, FQNNGV. The sequenced part of the CDR3 DNA is TGTGCCAGCAGCGCCCTAGCGGGGAAAGAGACC. This encodes CASSALAGKET. Given in full, the CDR3 is CASSALAGKETQYF.

As regards this clone: The CDR3 end falls 3 residues outside the read, so it is completed with the germline J gene. V gene TRBV20-1 combines with J gene TRBJ1-1, with D uncertain. CDR1 is DFQATT and CDR2 is SNEGSKA in the germline V gene (reference sequence). The CDR3 loop spans 13 amino acids. Trimming removed 5 bases at V and 0 bases at J, with 10 bases between. CDR3 residues: CSAARRVNTEAFF. The CDR3 DNA, read in part, is TGCAGTGCTGCAAGAAGGGTGAACACTGAA.

Turning to this clone: Sequencing ends 3 residues short of the CDR3 end; the germline J gene provides the rest. The chain couples TRBV19 to TRBJ1-5, with 8 bases that match TRBD1. Trimming cost V 5 bases and J 9 bases; bases outside gene matches: 6. The CDR3 length is 13 residues. Germline CDR1 is LNHDA and CDR2 is SQIVND (reference sequence). CDR3 DNA, as far as it was read: TGTGCCAGTAGTCTGGACAGGGCACCGCCC. Protein: CASSLDRAPP. The entire CDR3 is CASSLDRAPPQHF. Supplemented by reference TRBV19 and TRBJ1-5, the full variable domain reads DGGITQSPKYLFRKEGQNVTLSCEQNLNHDAMYWYRQDPGQGLRLIYYSQIVNDFQKGDIAEGYSVSREKKESFPLTVTSAQKNPTAFYLCASSLDRAPPQHFGDGTRLSIL.

A note on this clone: Read coverage stops 3 residues before the CDR3 terminus; the germline J gene supplies the remainder. This chain connects TRBV18 to TRBJ2-3, with 7 bases fitting TRBD1. V trimming: 2 bases; J trimming: 4 bases; junction bases outside the gene matches: 6. The CDR3 runs to 15 residues. Germline assignment: CDR1 KGHSH and CDR2 LQKENI. The CDR3 DNA, read in part, is TGTGCCAGCTCACCAGACAGGGTGAAGGCAGATACG. Protein sequence: CASSPDRVKADT. The whole CDR3 protein reads CASSPDRVKADTQYF.

About this clone: Read sequence stops 3 residues before the CDR3 end, and the germline J gene provides the missing end. V gene TRBV19 combines with J gene TRBJ1-4, with D perhaps TRBD1 (6 bases). Germline lookup yields CDR1 LNHDA and CDR2 SQIVND (reference sequence). The CDR3 extends over 17 amino acids. The sequenced part of the CDR3 DNA is TGTGCCAGTAGTATGGGACACGGAAGCTCCTATAATTCACCA. It encodes CASSMGHGSSYNSP. The entire CDR3 protein reads CASSMGHGSSYNSPLFF.

In the case of this clone: The read terminates 3 residues ahead of where the CDR3 ends, so the germline J gene completes it. The V and J genes are TRBV30 and TRBJ1-2; no firm D call. This CDR3 spans 14 amino acids. Germline V gives CDR1 GTSNPN, CDR2 SVGIG (reference sequence). CDR3 sequence reads: CAWSLSGRADDYTF. The DNA read from the CDR3 is TGTGCCTGGAGTCTTAGCGGGAGGGCCGACGAC.

The CDR3 DNA, read in part, is TGTGCCAGCAGCTTAGTGGCGGTTCAAGAGACC. This gives the protein CASSLVAVQET. The entire CDR3 protein reads CASSLVAVQETQYF. The chain is built from TRBV7-2 and TRBJ2-5; D call uncertain. The DNA ends 3 residues before the CDR3 does, and the rest of the CDR3 is filled in from the germline J gene. This CDR3 contains 14 residues. Trimming left V 1 base short and J 2 bases short, with 8 bases between. Germline CDR1 reads SGHTA; CDR2 reads FQGNSA.